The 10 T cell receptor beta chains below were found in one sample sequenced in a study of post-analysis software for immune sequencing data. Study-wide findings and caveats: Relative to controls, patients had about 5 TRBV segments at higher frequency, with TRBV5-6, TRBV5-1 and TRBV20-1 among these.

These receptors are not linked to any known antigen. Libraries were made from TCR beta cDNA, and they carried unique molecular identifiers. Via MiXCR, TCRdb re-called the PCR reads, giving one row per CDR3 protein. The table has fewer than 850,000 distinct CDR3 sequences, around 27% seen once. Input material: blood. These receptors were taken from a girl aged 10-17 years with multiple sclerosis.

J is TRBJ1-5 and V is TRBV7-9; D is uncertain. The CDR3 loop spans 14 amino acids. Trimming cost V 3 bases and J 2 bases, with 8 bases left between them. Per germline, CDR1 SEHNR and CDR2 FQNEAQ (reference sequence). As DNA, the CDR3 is TGTGCCAGCAGCTTGGAGACGGGCAATCAGCCCCAGCATTTT. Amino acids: CASSLETGNQPQHF.

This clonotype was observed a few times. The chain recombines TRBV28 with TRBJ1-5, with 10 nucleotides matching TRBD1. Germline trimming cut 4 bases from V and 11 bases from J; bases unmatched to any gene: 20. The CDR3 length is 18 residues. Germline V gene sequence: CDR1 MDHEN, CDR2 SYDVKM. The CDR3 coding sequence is TGTGCCAGCAGTTCCGGGACAGGGGTCGACACCCTCAGTTTAGCCCAGCATTTT. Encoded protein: CASSSGTGVDTLSLAQHF.

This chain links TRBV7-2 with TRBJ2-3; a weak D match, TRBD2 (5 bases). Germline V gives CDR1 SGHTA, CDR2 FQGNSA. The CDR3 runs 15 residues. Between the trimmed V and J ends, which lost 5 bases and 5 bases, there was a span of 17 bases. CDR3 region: CASSQGGRVIDTQYF. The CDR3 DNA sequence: TGTGCCAGCAGCCAAGGTGGGCGGGTAATAGATACGCAGTATTTT. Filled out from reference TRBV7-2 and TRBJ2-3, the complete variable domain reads GAGVSQSPSNKVTEKGKDVELRCDPISGHTALYWYRQSLGQGLEFLIYFQGNSAPDKSGLPSDRFSAERTGGSVSTLTIQRTQQEDSAVYLCASSQGGRVIDTQYFGPGTRLTVL.

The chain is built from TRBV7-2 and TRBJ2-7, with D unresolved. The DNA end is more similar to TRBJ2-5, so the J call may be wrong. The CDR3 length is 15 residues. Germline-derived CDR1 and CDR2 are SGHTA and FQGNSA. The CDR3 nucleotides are TGTGCCAGCAGCTTAGTACCGCGGATAGGGGAGACCCAGTACTTC. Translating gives CASSLVPRIGETQYF.

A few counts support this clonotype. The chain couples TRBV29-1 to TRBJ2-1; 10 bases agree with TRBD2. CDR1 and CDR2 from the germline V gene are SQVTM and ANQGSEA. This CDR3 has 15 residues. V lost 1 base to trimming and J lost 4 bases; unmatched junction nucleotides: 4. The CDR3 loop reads CSVEGAGGRYNEQFF. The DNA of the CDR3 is TGCAGCGTTGAAGGAGCGGGAGGGAGGTACAATGAGCAGTTCTTC.

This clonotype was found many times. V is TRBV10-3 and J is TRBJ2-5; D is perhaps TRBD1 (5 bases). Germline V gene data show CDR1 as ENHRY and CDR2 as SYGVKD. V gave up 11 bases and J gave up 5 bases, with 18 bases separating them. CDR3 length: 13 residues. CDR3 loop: CAHSRGAGETQYF. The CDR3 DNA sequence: TGTGCCCACTCGCGTGGGGCCGGGGAGACCCAGTACTTC.

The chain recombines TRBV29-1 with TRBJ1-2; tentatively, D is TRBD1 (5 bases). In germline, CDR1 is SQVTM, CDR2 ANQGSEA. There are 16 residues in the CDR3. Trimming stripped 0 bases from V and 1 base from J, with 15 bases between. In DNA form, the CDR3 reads TGCAGCGTTGAAGATCTTCTGACAGACTTTAACTATGGCTACACCTTC. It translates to CSVEDLLTDFNYGYTF.

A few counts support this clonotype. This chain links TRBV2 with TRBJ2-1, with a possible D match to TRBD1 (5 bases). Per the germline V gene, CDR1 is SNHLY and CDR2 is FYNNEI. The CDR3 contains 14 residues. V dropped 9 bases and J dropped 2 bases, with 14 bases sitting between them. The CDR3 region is CASGSRVPYNEQFF. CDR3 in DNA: TGTGCCAGTGGATCCAGGGTTCCCTACAATGAGCAGTTCTTC.

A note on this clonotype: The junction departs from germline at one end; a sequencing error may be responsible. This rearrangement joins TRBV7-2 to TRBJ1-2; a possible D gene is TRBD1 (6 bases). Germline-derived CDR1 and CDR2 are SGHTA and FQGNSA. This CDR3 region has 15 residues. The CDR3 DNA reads TGTGCCAACAGCTATAGGGGGGATACTAACTATGGCTACACCTTC. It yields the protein CANSYRGDTNYGYTF.

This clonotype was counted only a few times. DNA for the CDR3: TGTGCCAGCAGCTGGGCTCAGGGCTACACCTTC. Amino acids: CASSWAQGYTF. This sequence joins TRBV7-9 and TRBJ1-2; D uncertain. This CDR3 comprises 11 residues. Germline-derived CDR1 and CDR2 are SEHNR and FQNEAQ (reference sequence). Trimming took 4 bases from V and 8 from J, leaving 8 bases between them.